The rows below give T cell receptor beta chains drawn from one sample of a study of blood T cell repertoires in COVID-19. The repertoire was sequenced with immunoSEQ multiplex PCR; TCRdb's copy has only in-frame clones and lacks some. In the table there are roughly 190,000 clones, 80% to 90% of which are singletons. The specimen was peripheral blood. Every receptor here comes from a man between 18 and 29 years old with active or convalescent COVID-19. CDR3s include the opening cysteine and the closing phenylalanine or tryptophan. A D gene is named only where the DNA matches it firmly. Expanded clones get a size class; other rows say once, few or many, or leave the size out.

NA,TRBV9,TRBJ2-1,NA,TGTGCCAGCAGCGGGCTAGCAGGCAATGAGCAGTTCTTC,CASSGLAGNEQFF
NA,TRBV4-2,TRBJ2-1,TRBD2,TGTGCCAGCAGGATGGGGACTAGCGAGTCCTACAATGAGCAGTTCTTC,CASRMGTSESYNEQFF
few,TRBV30,TRBJ1-2,NA,TGTGCCTGGAGTGTACGCCGACAGAACTTTAACTATGGCTACACCTTC,CAWSVRRQNFNYGYTF
NA,TRBV14,TRBJ2-2,TRBD2,TGTGCCAGCAGCACCCTAGCGGGGACCGGGGAGCTGTTTTTT,CASSTLAGTGELFF
NA,TRBV10-3,TRBJ2-6,TRBD1,TGTGCCATCAGTGAGGGGCTCAGGGGGTCCTCTGGGGCCAACGTCCTGACTTTC,CAISEGLRGSSGANVLTF
NA,TRBV7-6,TRBJ2-1,NA,TGTGCCAGCAGCTCATACGACCGGGACTACAATGAGCAGTTCTTC,CASSSYDRDYNEQFF
NA,TRBV6-1,TRBJ1-3,NA,TGTGCCAGCAGTGATTGGAGTATTCACACCATATATTTT,CASSDWSIHTIYF
NA,TRBV20-1,TRBJ1-1,NA,TGCAGTGCTAGTTGGGCCAGCACGGACACTGAAGCTTTCTTT,CSASWASTDTEAFF
NA,TRBV7-2,TRBJ1-2,NA,TGTGCCAGCAGCTTCGTCCAGCAGGGCGGCGGCTACACCTTC,CASSFVQQGGGYTF
NA,TRBV6-4,TRBJ1-1,NA,TGTGCCAGCAGTGACTCACAGGGCACGACTGAAGCTTTCTTT,CASSDSQGTTEAFF
NA,TRBV20-1,TRBJ1-1,NA,TGCAGTGCTTCCCCAAACACTGAAGCTTTCTTT,CSASPNTEAFF
NA,TRBV30,TRBJ1-1,TRBD1,TGTGCCTGGAATCATAGGGACAGGGGGCGATGGGGAACTGAAGCTTTCTTT,CAWNHRDRGRWGTEAFF
NA,TRBV24-1,TRBJ2-3,NA,TGTGCCACCAGCCTAGTGGGCACAGATACGCAGTATTTT,CATSLVGTDTQYF
NA,TRBV10-1,TRBJ2-5,NA,TGCGCCAGCAGTGAGAGATCAGGAAACCTACGGGAGACCCAGTACTTC,CASSERSGNLRETQYF
NA,TRBV28,TRBJ2-3,TRBD2,TGTGCCAGCAGCTTCGGACTAGCGGGGGGCAGGGTTACGCAGTATTTT,CASSFGLAGGRVTQYF
NA,TRBV4-3,TRBJ1-6,NA,TGCGCCAGCAGCCACAGGGTCCCCAATTCACCCCTCCACTTT,CASSHRVPNSPLHF
NA,TRBV10-3,TRBJ2-3,TRBD2,TGTGCCATCAGTAGCGGGGATGGTCCAGATACGCAGTATTTT,CAISSGDGPDTQYF
NA,TRBV18,TRBJ2-5,NA,TGTGCCAGCTCGCGGACACCCCAAGAGACCCAGTACTTC,CASSRTPQETQYF
NA,TRBV2,TRBJ1-6,NA,TGTGCCAGCAGCAGGGGAGGGTCCTATAATTCACCCCTCCACTTT,CASSRGGSYNSPLHF
NA,TRBV12-3/TRBV12-4,TRBJ1-2,NA,TGTGCCAGCAGTTTGGACTCGGGGGGAACCTTC,CASSLDSGGTF
once,TRBV9,TRBJ2-1,NA,TGTGCCAGCAGCGTAGGAGGAGGGGGCGAGCAGTTCTTC,CASSVGGGGEQFF
NA,TRBV27,TRBJ2-1,NA,TGTGCCAGCAGTTCCTTTTCGAATGAGCAGTTCTTC,CASSSFSNEQFF